This is a list of T cell receptor beta chains from one sample in a study of blood T cell repertoires in COVID-19. Clones were read by immunoSEQ multiplex PCR, and TCRdb kept only the in-frame ones, dropping some. The data show hundreds of thousands of clones, about 85% seen once. The sequenced sample consisted of peripheral blood. The receptors were gathered from a woman of 80 years or more with acute or convalescent COVID-19. The CDR3 runs from the conserved cysteine through the conserved F or W. Fields, in order: J gene, V gene, D gene, clone size, CDR3 DNA, CDR3 protein. D genes are given only for firm matches. Some rows have no size entry. The others give once, few or many, or a class for an expanded clone.

J: TRBJ2-5
V: TRBV5-3
D: NA
size: once
DNA: TGTGCCAGAAAGGTCGGGGAGACCCAGTACTTC
CDR3: CARKVGETQYF

J: TRBJ2-3
V: TRBV7-3
D: TRBD2
size: NA
DNA: TGTGCCAGCAGCTTAACGCTAGCGGGAGTGTCAGATACGCAGTATTTT
CDR3: CASSLTLAGVSDTQYF

J: TRBJ1-2
V: TRBV16
D: NA
size: NA
DNA: TGTGCCAGCAGCTCCCGGGGGGCGGCTAACTATGGCTACACCTTC
CDR3: CASSSRGAANYGYTF

J: TRBJ2-2
V: TRBV30
D: TRBD2
size: NA
DNA: TGTGCCTGGAGGGCGGGGGGTCCCGGGGAGCTGTTTTTT
CDR3: CAWRAGGPGELFF

J: TRBJ2-2
V: TRBV7-6
D: NA
size: many
DNA: TGTGCCAGCAGCAACGTAGGACAGAACACCGGGGAGCTGTTTTTT
CDR3: CASSNVGQNTGELFF

J: TRBJ1-5
V: TRBV7-9
D: NA
size: NA
DNA: TGTGCCAGCAGCCCCGGGTTGGATCCGAATCAGCCCCAGCATTTT
CDR3: CASSPGLDPNQPQHF

J: TRBJ1-1
V: TRBV19
D: TRBD1
size: NA
DNA: TGTGCCAGTAGTTTCGGACAGGGCCCCGCTGAAGCTTTCTTT
CDR3: CASSFGQGPAEAFF

J: TRBJ2-1
V: TRBV27
D: TRBD1
size: NA
DNA: TGTGCCAGCCAGGGACAGTGGGCCTACAATGAGCAGTTCTTC
CDR3: CASQGQWAYNEQFF

J: TRBJ2-3
V: TRBV19
D: NA
size: NA
DNA: TGTGCCAGTAGTCCACAAGGGGGATTCACAGATACGCAGTATTTT
CDR3: CASSPQGGFTDTQYF

J: TRBJ1-2
V: TRBV20-1
D: NA
size: NA
DNA: TGCAGTGCTAGGGCGGGGTATGGCTACACCTTC
CDR3: CSARAGYGYTF

J: TRBJ2-2
V: TRBV27
D: TRBD2
size: NA
DNA: TGTGCCAGCAGCCTTAGCGGGGGGTTGAGGGAGCTGTTTTTT
CDR3: CASSLSGGLRELFF

J: TRBJ2-5
V: TRBV7-7
D: TRBD2
size: NA
DNA: TGTGCCAGCAGCTCCGGGACTAGCGGGTCAGAGACCCAGTACTTC
CDR3: CASSSGTSGSETQYF

J: TRBJ1-1
V: TRBV2
D: NA
size: once
DNA: TGTGCCAGCAGCCCACCCGGACAGAGCAACACTGAAGCTTTCTTT
CDR3: CASSPPGQSNTEAFF

J: TRBJ1-1
V: TRBV2
D: NA
size: NA
DNA: TGTGCTAGCAGTGAAGCCTCTGAAGCTTTCTTT
CDR3: CASSEASEAFF

J: TRBJ2-1
V: TRBV20-1
D: NA
size: NA
DNA: TGCAGTGGAGCCCAGGGAAGTGAGCAGTTCTTC
CDR3: CSGAQGSEQFF

J: TRBJ2-5
V: TRBV7-2
D: TRBD2
size: NA
DNA: TGTGCCAGCAGACCTAGCGGGGAGGCCCAGTACTTC
CDR3: CASRPSGEAQYF

J: TRBJ1-2
V: TRBV2
D: TRBD1
size: NA
DNA: TGTGCCAGCAGTTCTCTTACAGGGGGCGGCTATGGCTACACCTTC
CDR3: CASSSLTGGGYGYTF

J: TRBJ1-4
V: TRBV21-1
D: NA
size: few
DNA: TGTGCCAGCAGAGCGAGGACCAGGGTTGATTCACCCGCGGATCGTAATGAAAAACTGTTTTTT
CDR3: CASRARTRVDSPADRNEKLFF

J: TRBJ2-1
V: TRBV6-5
D: TRBD2
size: NA
DNA: TGTGCCAGCAGTTACTCGGGCGGGGGCTCCTACAATGAGCAGTTCTTC
CDR3: CASSYSGGGSYNEQFF

J: TRBJ2-1
V: TRBV10-1
D: TRBD2
size: NA
DNA: TGCGCCAGCAGTGAGGACCGACTAGCGGGAGGTAGAAATGAGCAGTTCTTC
CDR3: CASSEDRLAGGRNEQFF

J: TRBJ2-7
V: TRBV3-1/TRBV3-2
D: NA
size: NA
DNA: TGTGCCAGCAGCCAAGTGACAGGCTCCTACGAGCAGTACTTC
CDR3: CASSQVTGSYEQYF

J: TRBJ2-7
V: TRBV3-1/TRBV3-2
D: NA
size: NA
DNA: TGTGCCAGCAGCCAAATGGCTAGCGAGACCTACGAGCAGTACTTC
CDR3: CASSQMASETYEQYF

J: TRBJ2-5
V: TRBV7-9
D: TRBD1
size: NA
DNA: TGTGCCAGCAGCTTGTCCGGGACAGTAGAGACCCAGTACTTC
CDR3: CASSLSGTVETQYF

J: TRBJ2-2
V: TRBV19
D: NA
size: few
DNA: TGTGCCAGTAGAGGGGAAAAGTCCACCGGGGAGCTGTTTTTT
CDR3: CASRGEKSTGELFF

J: TRBJ2-2
V: TRBV5-1
D: NA
size: NA
DNA: TGCGCCAGCAGCTTAGTAGGGGTCCCCAAGAACACCGGGGAGCTGTTTTTT
CDR3: CASSLVGVPKNTGELFF

J: TRBJ2-4
V: TRBV11-2
D: TRBD1
size: NA
DNA: TGTGCCAGCACTTGGACAGGGGGAAACATTCAGTACTTC
CDR3: CASTWTGGNIQYF

J: TRBJ2-3
V: TRBV19
D: TRBD1
size: NA
DNA: TGTGCCAGTAACCCGGACAGGGGTAAAGATACGCAGTATTTT
CDR3: CASNPDRGKDTQYF

J: TRBJ2-7
V: TRBV15
D: NA
size: once
DNA: TGTGCCACCAGCAGAGACTATACAGGGAGGGCCGACTACGAGCAGTACTTC
CDR3: CATSRDYTGRADYEQYF

J: TRBJ1-4
V: TRBV29-1
D: TRBD1
size: NA
DNA: TGCAGCGTTGCGCTTGGGACAGGGTATGAAAAACTGTTTTTT
CDR3: CSVALGTGYEKLFF

J: TRBJ1-2
V: TRBV6-4
D: NA
size: NA
DNA: TGTGCCAGCAGTCCAGGGGCTCTCTATGGCTACACCTTC
CDR3: CASSPGALYGYTF